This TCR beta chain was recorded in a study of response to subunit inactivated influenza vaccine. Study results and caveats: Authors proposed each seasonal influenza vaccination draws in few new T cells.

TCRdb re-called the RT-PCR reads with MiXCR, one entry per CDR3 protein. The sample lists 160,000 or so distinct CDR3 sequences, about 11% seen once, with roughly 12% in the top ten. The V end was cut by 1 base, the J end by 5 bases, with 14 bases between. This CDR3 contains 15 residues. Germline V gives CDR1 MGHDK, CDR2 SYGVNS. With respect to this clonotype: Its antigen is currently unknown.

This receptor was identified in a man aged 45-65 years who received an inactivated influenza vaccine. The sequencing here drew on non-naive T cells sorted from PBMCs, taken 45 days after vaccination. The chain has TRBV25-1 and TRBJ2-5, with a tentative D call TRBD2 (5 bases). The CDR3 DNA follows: TGTGCCAGCAGTGAATTGGCCGCGTCGGGGGAGACCCAGTACTTC. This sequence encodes CASSELAASGETQYF.